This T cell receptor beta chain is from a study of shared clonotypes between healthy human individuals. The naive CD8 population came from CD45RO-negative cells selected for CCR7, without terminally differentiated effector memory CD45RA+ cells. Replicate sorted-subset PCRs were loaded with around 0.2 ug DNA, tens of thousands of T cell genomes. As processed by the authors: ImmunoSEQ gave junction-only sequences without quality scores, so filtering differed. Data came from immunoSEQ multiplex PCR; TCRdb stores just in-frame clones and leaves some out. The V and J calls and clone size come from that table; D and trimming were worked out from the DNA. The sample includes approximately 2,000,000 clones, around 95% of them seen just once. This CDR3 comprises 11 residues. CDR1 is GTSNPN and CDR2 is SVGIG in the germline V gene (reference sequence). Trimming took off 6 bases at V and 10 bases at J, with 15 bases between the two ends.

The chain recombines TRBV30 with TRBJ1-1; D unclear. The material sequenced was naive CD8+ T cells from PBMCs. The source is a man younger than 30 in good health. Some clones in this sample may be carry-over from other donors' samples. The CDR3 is CACLIGPGAFF. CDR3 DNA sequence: TGTGCCTGTCTTATTGGACCCGGAGCTTTCTTT.